Reported below is one TCR beta chain. PCR employed 60 Vbeta and 13 Jbeta primers. Repertoires were generated with immunoSEQ multiplex PCR, while TCRdb's copy carries only in-frame clones and drops some. Among around 120,000 clones listed, 70% to 80% were seen once. The data were taken from a study of cytomegalovirus exposure and HLA in healthy donors. Looked up from germline, CDR1 is SEHNR and CDR2 is FQNEAQ (reference sequence). Deletions cut 6 bases from V and 5 bases from J, with 12 bases between. This CDR3 is built from 13 residues. The chain joins TRBV7-9 to TRBJ2-3; D perhaps matches TRBD2 (6 bases). The receptor's source is a middle-aged woman in good health and CMV-seropositive. The sequenced sample consisted of PBMCs. The CDR3 loop is CASRPTGLDTQYF. CDR3 sequence (DNA): TGTGCCAGCAGACCAACGGGACTAGATACGCAGTATTTT.